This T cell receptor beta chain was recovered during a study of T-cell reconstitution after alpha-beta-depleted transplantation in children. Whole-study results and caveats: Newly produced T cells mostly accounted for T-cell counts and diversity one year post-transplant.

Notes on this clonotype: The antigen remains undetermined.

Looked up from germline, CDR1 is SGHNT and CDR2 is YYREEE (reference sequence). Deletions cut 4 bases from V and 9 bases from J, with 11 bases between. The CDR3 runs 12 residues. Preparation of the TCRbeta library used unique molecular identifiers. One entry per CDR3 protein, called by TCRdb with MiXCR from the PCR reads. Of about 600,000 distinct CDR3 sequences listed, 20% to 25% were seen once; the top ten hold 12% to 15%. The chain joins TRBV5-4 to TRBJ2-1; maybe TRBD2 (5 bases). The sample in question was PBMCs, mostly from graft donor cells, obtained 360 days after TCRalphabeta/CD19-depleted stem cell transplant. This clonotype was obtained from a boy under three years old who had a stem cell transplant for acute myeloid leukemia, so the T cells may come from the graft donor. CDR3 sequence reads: CASSGSDVEQFF. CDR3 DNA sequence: TGTGCCAGCAGCGGTAGCGACGTTGAGCAGTTCTTC.